This T cell receptor (beta chain) was profiled in a study of shared clonotypes between healthy human individuals. Sequencing was performed with immunoSEQ multiplex PCR; in TCRdb, only in-frame clones are kept and a portion is missing. This table has around 370,000 clones, about 96% appearing once. CCR7-negative CD45RA+ TemRA cells were combined with CD45RO+ cells to form CD8 memory. The CDR3 runs to 17 residues. CDR1 SGHDT and CDR2 YYEEEE come from the germline V gene. Trimming cost V 4 bases and J 3 bases; bases outside gene matches: 16. Sample: memory CD8+ T cells sorted from blood. As for subset: CD45RO+ cells pooled with CCR7-negative TemRA cells. The sequence was obtained from a man aged 25-45 years in good health. The rearrangement joins TRBV5-6 to TRBJ2-7; TRBD1 matches at 7 bases. CDR3 loop: CASSVTGSSKWNYEQYF. The CDR3 bases are TGTGCCAGCAGCGTGACAGGGTCCAGCAAATGGAACTACGAGCAGTACTTC.